This paragraph covers one T cell receptor (beta chain) sequence. The antigen is undetermined. The same CDR3 can be traced to other DNA sequences in this sample. The CDR3 is made up of 16 amino acids. With V trimmed by 4 bases and J by 7 bases, 12 bases remained unmatched. Germline assignment: CDR1 MNHNS and CDR2 SASEGT. The PCR had 60 Vbeta and 13 Jbeta primers. Profiling relied on immunoSEQ multiplex PCR, and the TCRdb table lists in-frame clones only, not all of them. The specimen's table records 100,000 to 150,000 clones. The source of the sample is a study of cytomegalovirus exposure and HLA in healthy donors. General study findings and limits: While the bulk of TCR sequences proved rare, some public TCRs turned up in many donors. Fewer N-insertions (relative to the roughly 670-donor mean) were reportedly seen in an Asian-associated ancestry cluster in a later analysis. In a later analysis, V- and J-gene trimming of beta chains associated with a DCLRE1C missense variant, replicated independently.

Material: PBMCs. This clonotype was sampled from a man aged 30 to 45 in good health and CMV-seronegative. The chain links TRBV6-1 to TRBJ1-4; 7 positions match TRBD1. The CDR3 reads CASSVRDSHPFEKLFF. As DNA, the CDR3 is TGTGCCAGCAGTGTCCGGGACAGCCATCCGTTTGAAAAACTGTTTTTT.